These 5 T cell receptor beta chains came from one sample sequenced in a study of blood T cell repertoires in COVID-19. Using immunoSEQ multiplex PCR, the repertoire was profiled, and TCRdb retains in-frame clones only, with some absent. The sample yields around 300,000 clones, 90% seen once. The sample taken for sequencing was peripheral blood. The source is a woman in her thirties or forties with COVID-19, enrolled during active disease.

The J gene is TRBJ2-1, the V gene TRBV7-9, with 9 bases fitting TRBD2. The CDR3 is 16 amino acids. V lost 4 bases and J lost 10; bases outside the gene matches: 14. Germline V gene lookup returns CDR1 SEHNR and CDR2 FQNEAQ (reference sequence). This CDR3 reads CASSSHPGLAAYEQFF. CDR3 nucleotides: TGTGCCAGCAGCTCCCATCCGGGACTAGCAGCATACGAGCAGTTCTTC.

This chain joins TRBV4-3 and TRBJ1-2; D possibly corresponds to TRBD1 (5 bases). The germline V gene has CDR1 LGHNA and CDR2 YSLEER. V was pared by 1 base and J by 2 bases, with 14 bases between. CDR3 length: 16 amino acids. CDR3 sequence reads: CASSQGSGLSNYGYTF. CDR3 in DNA: TGCGCCAGCAGCCAAGGATCAGGGTTGTCCAACTATGGCTACACCTTC.

This chain joins TRBV11-2 and TRBJ1-2; 8 bases are shared with TRBD1. The V gene end was trimmed by 5 bases and the J gene end by 10 bases; junction bases not matched to a gene: 6. CDR3 length: 12 residues. CDR1 SGHAT and CDR2 FQNNGV come from the germline V gene. The CDR3 protein is CASSTRQGFYTF. The CDR3 nucleotides read TGTGCCAGCAGCACTCGACAGGGGTTCTACACCTTC.

The chain is built from TRBV7-2 and TRBJ2-1, with TRBD1 as a possible D gene (5 bases). The V and J ends lost 5 bases and 8 bases respectively, with 16 bases between them. CDR3 length: 14 amino acids. Germline V gene sequence: CDR1 SGHTA, CDR2 FQGNSA. The CDR3 is CASSNVVGAHEQFF. CDR3 in DNA: TGTGCCAGCAGCAACGTAGTAGGGGCACATGAGCAGTTCTTC.

This clone was seen only once. The chain employs TRBV9 and TRBJ1-6; D is undetermined. V dropped 0 bases and J dropped 5 bases, with 15 bases sitting between them. CDR1 is SGDLS and CDR2 is YYNGEE in the germline V gene. The CDR3 is 17 residues long. CDR3 region: CASSVGVRSTNNSPLHF. The CDR3, as DNA: TGTGCCAGCAGCGTAGGGGTCAGGTCTACCAATAATTCACCCCTCCACTTT.